Listed below are T cell receptor beta chains from one sample, sequenced in a study of T cells after yellow fever vaccination. TCRdb used MiXCR to reprocess the 5' RACE reads, holding one entry per CDR3 protein. The sample includes hundreds of thousands of distinct CDR3 sequences, around 19% seen only once; the top ten take roughly 19%. The source was PBMCs, collected before the yellow fever booster vaccination. The receptors were gathered from a man younger than 30 who received the YFV17D yellow fever vaccine. Each CDR3 is given with its conserved first and last residue. The order of the fields is D gene, clone size, J gene, V gene, CDR3 DNA, CDR3 protein. A D gene is named only where the DNA matches it firmly. Clone size appears in some rows only: once, few, many, or a class for an expanded clone.

>.|.|TRBJ2-5|TRBV5-6
TGTGCCAGCAGTAGCAAGGGGGGTGGGGAGACCCAGTACTTC
CASSSKGGGETQYF
>.|.|TRBJ2-2|TRBV10-3
TGTGCCATCGAAAGGGGTACCGGGGAGCTGTTTTTT
CAIERGTGELFF
>.|many|TRBJ2-1|TRBV20-1
TGCAGTGCTACACTGGCTTCCTACAATGAGCAGTTCTTC
CSATLASYNEQFF
>TRBD1|few|TRBJ1-1|TRBV5-1
TGCGCCAGCAGGGGTGGGACAGGAATGAGTACTGAAGCTTTCTTT
CASRGGTGMSTEAFF
>.|.|TRBJ2-3|TRBV4-3
TGCGCCAGCAGCCAAGTGACATCGGGGGACGCAGATACGCAGTATTTT
CASSQVTSGDADTQYF
>TRBD2|.|TRBJ2-1|TRBV6-2/TRBV6-3
TGTGCCAGCGGCCGCGCAGGTGGTTCGGGGAGGGATGAGCAGTTCTTC
CASGRAGGSGRDEQFF
>.|many|TRBJ2-2|TRBV29-1
TGCAGCGTTGAAATGGTTGGCACCGGGGAGCTGTTTTTT
CSVEMVGTGELFF
>TRBD2|.|TRBJ2-3|TRBV6-5
TGTGCCAGCAGTTCTCCCTTAGCGGGGCTCACAGATACGCAGTATTTT
CASSSPLAGLTDTQYF
>.|.|TRBJ1-1|TRBV5-1
TGCGCCAGCGGCTTAGCAAACACTGAAGCTTTCTTT
CASGLANTEAFF
>.|.|TRBJ2-1|TRBV7-9
TGTGCCAGCAGCCCTAGAGGAGGCAGGGGATTTGAGCAGTTCTTC
CASSPRGGRGFEQFF
>.|few|TRBJ2-5|TRBV6-1
TGTGCCAGCAGTGAGGCTTCAAGAGGAGGTGCAGAGACCCAGTACTTC
CASSEASRGGAETQYF
>.|.|TRBJ1-2|TRBV7-8
TGTGCCAGCAGCCCCAGGGGTGGATTGGGCTACACCTTC
CASSPRGGLGYTF
>TRBD1|many|TRBJ2-7|TRBV3-1
TGTGCCAGCGGGGACAGGGAGGGCGAGCAGTACTTC
CASGDREGEQYF
>.|few|TRBJ2-6|TRBV6-1
TGTGCCAGCAGTGAATGGGATGGGGCCAACGTCCTGACTTTC
CASSEWDGANVLTF
>.|.|TRBJ1-6|TRBV12-3/TRBV12-4
TGTGCCAGCAGTTTTCGGGGTTCGAGCTATAATTCACCCCTCCACTTT
CASSFRGSSYNSPLHF
>.|.|TRBJ1-1|TRBV29-1
TGCAGCGTTGATACGGGGAACACTGAAGCTTTCTTT
CSVDTGNTEAFF
>TRBD1|few|TRBJ2-5|TRBV6-5
TGTGCCAGCAGTTTGGGGACAGGGGAAGGGACCCAGTACTTC
CASSLGTGEGTQYF
>TRBD1|few|TRBJ1-3|TRBV29-1
TGCAGCGCGAGGGGACAGGGGGTTTATGGAAACACCATATATTTT
CSARGQGVYGNTIYF
>.|many|TRBJ2-3|TRBV5-5
TGTGCCAGCAGCTTGGAATCAGGGCAGTATTTT
CASSLESGQYF
>.|.|TRBJ2-3|TRBV9
TGTGCCAGCAGCGTAGGAGAAGGGGTAGCTACGCAGTATTTT
CASSVGEGVATQYF
>.|few|TRBJ1-1|TRBV24-1
TGTGCCACCCCTACCAAAATGACAGGAGGGACTGAAGCTTTCTTT
CATPTKMTGGTEAFF
>.|.|TRBJ1-5|TRBV19
TGTGCCAGTACGGACAGAAGGAATCAGCCCCAGCATTTT
CASTDRRNQPQHF
>.|.|TRBJ2-3|TRBV2
TGTGCCAGCAGCCGGGCCCTCGGGGGAGATACGCAGTATTTT
CASSRALGGDTQYF
>.|.|TRBJ1-6|TRBV3-1
TGTGCCAGCAGCCACGGTACCGAAGGAGTCGGCAGTTCACCCCTCCACTTT
CASSHGTEGVGSSPLHF
>.|.|TRBJ2-3|TRBV10-1
TGCGCCAGCAGTGGGGAATCAGATACGCAGTATTTT
CASSGESDTQYF
>.|many|TRBJ2-7|TRBV2
TGTGCCACTACCCTGACTGACTCCTACGAGCAGTACTTC
CATTLTDSYEQYF
>.|.|TRBJ2-2|TRBV18
TGTGCCAGCTCACCACCGGCCGCCCGGGAGCTGTTTTTT
CASSPPAARELFF
>TRBD2|.|TRBJ2-3|TRBV6-2/TRBV6-3
TGTGCCACCCTAGCGGGGGGGTTCACAGATACGCAGTATTTT
CATLAGGFTDTQYF
>TRBD2|few|TRBJ2-3|TRBV6-5
TGTGCCAGCACCGAGCGGGGGTTCGAGGATACGCAGTATTTT
CASTERGFEDTQYF
>TRBD1|.|TRBJ1-3|TRBV28
TGTGCCAGCAGTTTTCAGGGGGCTGGAAACACCATATATTTT
CASSFQGAGNTIYF
>.|.|TRBJ1-2|TRBV20-1
TGCAGTGGAACCCACAGGGCAGGGAACTATGGCTACACCTTC
CSGTHRAGNYGYTF
>.|.|TRBJ2-1|TRBV7-9
TGTGCCAGCAGCAGACGGGCAGGCAATGAGCAGTTCTTC
CASSRRAGNEQFF
>.|few|TRBJ1-5|TRBV7-9
TGTGCCAGCAGCTTAGGGGAGAGCAGCAATCAGCCCCAGCATTTT
CASSLGESSNQPQHF
>TRBD1|.|TRBJ2-2|TRBV5-1
TGCGCCAGCAGCGGACAGGGCGTAACTACCGGGGAGCTGTTTTTT
CASSGQGVTTGELFF
>.|few|TRBJ1-1|TRBV6-5
TGTGCCAGCAGAACCCCGACGCTCGGGAACACTGAAGCTTTCTTT
CASRTPTLGNTEAFF
>.|.|TRBJ2-2|TRBV4-3
TGCGCCAGCAGCCACGCCCGGTTTGTCACGATCTTTTCCGGGGAGCTGTTTTTT
CASSHARFVTIFSGELFF
>.|few|TRBJ2-7|TRBV18
TGTGCCAGCTCCCCGGGGCGGGGCTCCTACGAGCAGTACTTC
CASSPGRGSYEQYF
>TRBD2|many|TRBJ2-3|TRBV4-3
TGCGCCAGCAGCCAAGAGGAGCGGGGGGAAACAGATACGCAGTATTTT
CASSQEERGETDTQYF
>.|many|TRBJ2-3|TRBV7-8
TGTGCCAGCAGCGTCAGCACAGATACGCAGTATTTT
CASSVSTDTQYF
>TRBD2|few|TRBJ2-3|TRBV24-1
TGTGCCACCAGTGATTGGGCCGCTAGCGGGGGTAGCACAGATACGCAGTATTTT
CATSDWAASGGSTDTQYF
>.|.|TRBJ1-4|TRBV28
TGTGCCAGCAGTTTAGTCGGGGGATCGACTGAAAAACTGTTTTTT
CASSLVGGSTEKLFF
>TRBD1|.|TRBJ1-1|TRBV20-1
TGCAGTGCTCTTCAGGGGGCGACGAGCCCTGAAGCTTTCTTT
CSALQGATSPEAFF
>.|many|TRBJ2-3|TRBV29-1
TGCAGCGTGCCAGCGTGGGCCGACACAGATACGCAGTATTTT
CSVPAWADTDTQYF
>.|.|TRBJ1-2|TRBV21-1
TGTGCCAGCCGGAGGCAGGACTGCTATGGCTACACCTTC
CASRRQDCYGYTF
>TRBD2|few|TRBJ2-4|TRBV12-3/TRBV12-4
TGTGCTTCTCGGGGGGGATTAGCCAAAAACATTCAGTACTTC
CASRGGLAKNIQYF
>TRBD1|few|TRBJ2-1|TRBV6-5
TGTGCCAGCAGTAATCCGGGACAGGGGTCCTACAATGAGCAGTTCTTC
CASSNPGQGSYNEQFF
>.|few|TRBJ2-1|TRBV6-2/TRBV6-3
TGTGCCAGCAGTTACTCGCTACGGGGGGCTGCTGAGCAGTTCTTC
CASSYSLRGAAEQFF
>TRBD1|few|TRBJ1-1|TRBV6-6
TGTGCCAGCAGTTACCGACAGGGGGAAGCTTTCTTT
CASSYRQGEAFF
>TRBD1|few|TRBJ2-5|TRBV12-5
TGTGCTAGTGGTTTGGAGGACAGGGAAGAGACCCAGTACTTC
CASGLEDREETQYF
>.|.|TRBJ2-4|TRBV9
TGTGCCAGCACCATAGGGGGGCAGGGAGGGGACATTCAGTACTTC
CASTIGGQGGDIQYF
>.|few|TRBJ2-1|TRBV12-3/TRBV12-4
TGTGCCAGCAGTTTCGGCGAGCTTGAGCAGTTCTTC
CASSFGELEQFF
>TRBD2|few|TRBJ2-3|TRBV6-1
TGTGCCAGCACCGAACTAGCGGGGGGGCCGGATACGCAGTATTTT
CASTELAGGPDTQYF
>.|.|TRBJ2-6|TRBV6-1
TGTGCCAGCAGTGGATCGGGGGTAAATGGCCCTGGGGCCAACGTCCTGACTTTC
CASSGSGVNGPGANVLTF
>.|.|TRBJ1-1|TRBV4-3
TGCGCCAGCAGCCAACAGGGGAGCCCTGAAGCTTTCTTT
CASSQQGSPEAFF
>.|.|TRBJ2-3|TRBV7-2
TGTGCCAGCAGAGAAGTTCGTACGCAGTATTTT
CASREVRTQYF
>.|few|TRBJ2-5|TRBV9
TGTGCCAGCAGCGACGGGTCACAAGAGACCCAGTACTTC
CASSDGSQETQYF
>TRBD1|few|TRBJ2-1|TRBV27
TGTGCCAGCAGTAGGGATGACAGGGGCAGGGACAATGAGCAGTTCTTC
CASSRDDRGRDNEQFF